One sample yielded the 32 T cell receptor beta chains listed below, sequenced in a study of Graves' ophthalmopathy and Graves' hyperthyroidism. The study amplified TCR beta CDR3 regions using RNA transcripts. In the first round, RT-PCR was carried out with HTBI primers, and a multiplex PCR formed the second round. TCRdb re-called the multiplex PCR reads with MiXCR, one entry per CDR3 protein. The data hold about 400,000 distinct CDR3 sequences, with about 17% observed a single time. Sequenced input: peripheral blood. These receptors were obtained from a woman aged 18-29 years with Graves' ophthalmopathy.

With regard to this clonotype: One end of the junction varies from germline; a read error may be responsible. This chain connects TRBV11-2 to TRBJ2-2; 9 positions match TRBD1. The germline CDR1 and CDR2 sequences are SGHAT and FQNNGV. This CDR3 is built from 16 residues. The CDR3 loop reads CASSLSTGGEAGELSF. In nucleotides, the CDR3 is TGTGCCAGCAGCTTAAGCACAGGGGGCGAGGCCGGGGAGCTGTCTTTT.

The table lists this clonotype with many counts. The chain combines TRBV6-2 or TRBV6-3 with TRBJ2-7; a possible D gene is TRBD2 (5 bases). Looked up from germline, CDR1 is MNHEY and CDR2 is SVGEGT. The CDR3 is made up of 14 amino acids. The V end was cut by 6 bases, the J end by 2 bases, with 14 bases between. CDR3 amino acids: CASSLGLRPYEQYF. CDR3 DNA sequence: TGTGCCAGCAGCCTCGGACTTAGGCCCTACGAGCAGTACTTC.

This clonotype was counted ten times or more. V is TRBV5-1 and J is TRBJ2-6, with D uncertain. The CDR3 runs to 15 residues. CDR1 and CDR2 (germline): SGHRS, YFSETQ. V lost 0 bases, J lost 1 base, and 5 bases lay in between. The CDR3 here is CASSLALSGANVLTF. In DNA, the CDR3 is TGCGCCAGCAGCTTGGCCTTGTCTGGGGCCAACGTCCTGACTTTC. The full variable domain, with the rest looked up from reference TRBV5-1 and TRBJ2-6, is KAGVTQTPRYLIKTRGQQVTLSCSPISGHRSVSWYQQTPGQGLQFLFEYFSETQRNKGNFPGRFSGRQFSNSRSEMNVSTLELGDSALYLCASSLALSGANVLTFGAGSRLTVL.

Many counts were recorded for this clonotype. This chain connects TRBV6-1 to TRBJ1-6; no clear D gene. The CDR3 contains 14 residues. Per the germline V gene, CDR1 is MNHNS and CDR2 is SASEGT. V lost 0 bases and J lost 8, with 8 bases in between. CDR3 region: CASSEALEHSPLHF. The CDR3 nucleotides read TGTGCCAGCAGTGAAGCCCTTGAGCATTCACCCCTCCACTTT.

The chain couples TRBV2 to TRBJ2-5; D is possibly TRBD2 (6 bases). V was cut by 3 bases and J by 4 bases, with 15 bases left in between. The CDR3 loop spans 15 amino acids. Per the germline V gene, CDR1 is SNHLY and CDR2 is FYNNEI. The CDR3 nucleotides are TGTGCCAGCAGTGAGGAGGGGCTAGGCGGAGAGACCCAGTACTTC. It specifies CASSEEGLGGETQYF.

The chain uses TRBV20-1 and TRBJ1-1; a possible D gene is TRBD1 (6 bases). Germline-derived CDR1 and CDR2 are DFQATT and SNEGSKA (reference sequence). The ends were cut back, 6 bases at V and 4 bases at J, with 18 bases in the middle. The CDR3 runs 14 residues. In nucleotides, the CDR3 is TGCAGTGCCGCGAGGCGGGGGCGAGGCACTGAAGCTTTCTTT. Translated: CSAARRGRGTEAFF.

As DNA, the CDR3 is TGTGCCAGCAGACCAAGGACCGTATACAGAATGAACACTGAAGCTTTCTTT. This encodes CASRPRTVYRMNTEAFF. The chain carries TRBV12-3 or TRBV12-4 and TRBJ1-1; unclear D gene. Trimming stripped 6 bases from V and 0 bases from J, with 20 bases between. The CDR3 contains 17 residues.

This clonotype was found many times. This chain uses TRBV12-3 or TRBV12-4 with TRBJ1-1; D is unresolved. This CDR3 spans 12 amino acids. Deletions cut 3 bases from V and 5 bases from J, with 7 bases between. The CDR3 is CASSFTGTEAFF. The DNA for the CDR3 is TGTGCCAGCAGTTTCACGGGGACTGAAGCTTTCTTT.

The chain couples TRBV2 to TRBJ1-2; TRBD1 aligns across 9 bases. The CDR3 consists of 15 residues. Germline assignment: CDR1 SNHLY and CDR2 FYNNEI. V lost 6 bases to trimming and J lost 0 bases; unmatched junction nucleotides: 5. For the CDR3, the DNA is TGTGCCAGCAGCATCGACAGGGGGGCTAACTATGGCTACACCTTC. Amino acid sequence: CASSIDRGANYGYTF.

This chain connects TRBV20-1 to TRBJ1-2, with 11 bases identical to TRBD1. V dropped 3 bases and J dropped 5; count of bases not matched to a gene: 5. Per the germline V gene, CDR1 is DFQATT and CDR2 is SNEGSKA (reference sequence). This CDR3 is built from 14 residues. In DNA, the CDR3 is TGCAGTGCTAGGAGGGACAGGGGGACATATGGCTACACCTTC. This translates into CSARRDRGTYGYTF.

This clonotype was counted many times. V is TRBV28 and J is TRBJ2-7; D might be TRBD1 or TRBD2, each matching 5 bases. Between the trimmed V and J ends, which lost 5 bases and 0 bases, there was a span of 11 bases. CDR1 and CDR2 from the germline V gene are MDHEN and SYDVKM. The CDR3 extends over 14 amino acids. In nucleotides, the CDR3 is TGTGCCAGCAGTCCCCCGGGGCGCTCCTACGAGCAGTACTTC. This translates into CASSPPGRSYEQYF.

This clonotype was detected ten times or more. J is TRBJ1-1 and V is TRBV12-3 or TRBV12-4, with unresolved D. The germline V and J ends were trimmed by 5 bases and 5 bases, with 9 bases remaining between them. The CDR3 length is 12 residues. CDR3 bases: TGTGCCAGCAGTGAGGGCATTACTGAAGCTTTCTTT. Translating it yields CASSEGITEAFF.

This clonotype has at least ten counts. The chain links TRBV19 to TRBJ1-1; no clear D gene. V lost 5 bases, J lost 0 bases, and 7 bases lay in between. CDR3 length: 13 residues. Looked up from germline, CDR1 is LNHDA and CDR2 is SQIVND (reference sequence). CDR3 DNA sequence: TGTGCCAGTAGTCACGGCATGAACACTGAAGCTTTCTTT. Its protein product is CASSHGMNTEAFF.

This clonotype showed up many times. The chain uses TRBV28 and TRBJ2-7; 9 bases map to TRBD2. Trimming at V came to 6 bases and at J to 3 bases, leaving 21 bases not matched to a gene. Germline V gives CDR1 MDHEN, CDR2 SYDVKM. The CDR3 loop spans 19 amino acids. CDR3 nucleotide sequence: TGTGCCAGCAGCTTACTTTTAGTGGGCGGGAGGGCCTCCTACTACGAGCAGTACTTC. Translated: CASSLLLVGGRASYYEQYF.

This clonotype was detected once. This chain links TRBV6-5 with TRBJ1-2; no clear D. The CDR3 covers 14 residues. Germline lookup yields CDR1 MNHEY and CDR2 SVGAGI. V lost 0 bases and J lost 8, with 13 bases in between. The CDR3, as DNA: TGTGCCAGCAGTTACTCTTGGCAGGTCGGCGGCTACACCTTC. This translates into CASSYSWQVGGYTF.

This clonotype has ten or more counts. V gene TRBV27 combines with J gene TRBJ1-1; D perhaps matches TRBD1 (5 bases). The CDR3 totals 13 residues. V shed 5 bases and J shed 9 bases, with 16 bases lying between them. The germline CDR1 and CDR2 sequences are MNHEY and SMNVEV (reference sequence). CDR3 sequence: CASSIFLGEKAFF. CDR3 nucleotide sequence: TGTGCCAGCAGTATCTTCCTGGGGGAAAAAGCTTTCTTT.

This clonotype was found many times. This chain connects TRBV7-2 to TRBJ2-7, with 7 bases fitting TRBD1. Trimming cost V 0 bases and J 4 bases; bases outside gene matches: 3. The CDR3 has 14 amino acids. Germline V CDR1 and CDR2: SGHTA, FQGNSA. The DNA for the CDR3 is TGTGCCAGCAGCTTAGCAGGGGGCTGGTACGAGCAGTACTTC. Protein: CASSLAGGWYEQYF.

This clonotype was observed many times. Here the CDR3 reads CASSYSGHFLDTQYF. DNA of the CDR3: TGTGCCAGCAGTTACTCGGGGCATTTTCTGGATACGCAGTATTTT. The V gene is TRBV6-5, the J gene TRBJ2-3, with a weak D call TRBD1 (5 bases). The CDR3 loop spans 15 amino acids. The V end lost 0 bases, the J end lost 6 bases, and 13 bases lay between the germline ends. Germline CDR1 reads MNHEY; CDR2 reads SVGAGI.

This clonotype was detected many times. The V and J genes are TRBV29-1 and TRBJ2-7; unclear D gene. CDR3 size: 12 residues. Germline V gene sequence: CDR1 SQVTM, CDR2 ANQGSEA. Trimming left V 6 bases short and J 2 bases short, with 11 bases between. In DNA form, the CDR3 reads TGCAGCGTCAAACTACAACCCTACGAGCAGTACTTC. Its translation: CSVKLQPYEQYF.

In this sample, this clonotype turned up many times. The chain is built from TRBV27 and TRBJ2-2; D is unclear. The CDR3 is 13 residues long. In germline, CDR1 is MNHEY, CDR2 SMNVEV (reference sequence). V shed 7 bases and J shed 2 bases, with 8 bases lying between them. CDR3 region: CASKLINTGELFF. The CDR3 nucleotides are TGTGCCAGCAAACTAATCAACACCGGGGAGCTGTTTTTT.

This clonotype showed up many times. Written as DNA, the CDR3 is TGTGCCAGCAGGCGACAGAACACTGAAGCTTTCTTT. This gives the protein CASRRQNTEAFF. This chain uses TRBV28 with TRBJ1-1; no definite D call. Trimming left V 6 bases short and J 1 base short, with 6 bases between. Germline loops: CDR1 MDHEN, CDR2 SYDVKM. This CDR3 region has 12 residues.

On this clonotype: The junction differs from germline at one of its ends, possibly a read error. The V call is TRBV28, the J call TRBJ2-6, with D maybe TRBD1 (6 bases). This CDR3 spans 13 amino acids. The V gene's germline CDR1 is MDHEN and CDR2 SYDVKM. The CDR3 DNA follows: TGTGCCAGCAGTCCTACCGGGACAAGGGCCTTACCCTTC. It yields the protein CASSPTGTRALPF.

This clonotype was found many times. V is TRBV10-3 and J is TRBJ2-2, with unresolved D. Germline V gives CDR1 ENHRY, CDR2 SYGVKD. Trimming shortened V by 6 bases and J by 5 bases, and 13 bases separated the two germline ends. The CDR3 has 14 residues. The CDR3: CAIRLHQTTGELFF. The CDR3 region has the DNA TGTGCCATCAGACTACACCAAACGACCGGGGAGCTGTTTTTT.

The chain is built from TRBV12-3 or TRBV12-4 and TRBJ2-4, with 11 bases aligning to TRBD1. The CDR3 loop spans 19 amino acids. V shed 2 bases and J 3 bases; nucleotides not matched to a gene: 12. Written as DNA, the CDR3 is TGTGCCAGCAGTTTATGGGGACAGGGGGTAGGGGTCGACAAAAACATTCAGTACTTC. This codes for CASSLWGQGVGVDKNIQYF.

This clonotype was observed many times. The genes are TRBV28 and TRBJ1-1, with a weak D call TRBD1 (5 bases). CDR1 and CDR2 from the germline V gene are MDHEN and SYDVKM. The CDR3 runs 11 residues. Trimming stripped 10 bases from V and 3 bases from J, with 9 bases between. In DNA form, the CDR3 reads TGTGCCACCGTGGGGGACACTGAAGCTTTCTTT. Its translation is CATVGDTEAFF.

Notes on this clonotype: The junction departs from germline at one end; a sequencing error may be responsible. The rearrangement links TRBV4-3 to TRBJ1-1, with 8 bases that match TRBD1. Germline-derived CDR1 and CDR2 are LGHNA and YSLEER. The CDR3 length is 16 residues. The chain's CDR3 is CANSRNPRGRNTEAFF. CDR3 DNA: TGCGCCAACAGCCGGAATCCCAGGGGGCGGAACACTGAAGCTTTCTTT.

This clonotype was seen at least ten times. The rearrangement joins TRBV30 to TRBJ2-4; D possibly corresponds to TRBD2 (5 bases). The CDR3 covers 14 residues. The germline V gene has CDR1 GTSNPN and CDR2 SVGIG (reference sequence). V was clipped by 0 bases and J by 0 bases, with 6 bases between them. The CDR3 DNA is TGTGCCTGGAGTGTTGGACTAGCCAAAAACATTCAGTACTTC. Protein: CAWSVGLAKNIQYF.

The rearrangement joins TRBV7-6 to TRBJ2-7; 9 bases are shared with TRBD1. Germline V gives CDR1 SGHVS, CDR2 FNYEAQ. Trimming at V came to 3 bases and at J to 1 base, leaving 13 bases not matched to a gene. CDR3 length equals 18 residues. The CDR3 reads CASSLGPNTGTGSYEQYF. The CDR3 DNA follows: TGTGCCAGCAGCTTGGGACCTAACACCGGGACAGGGTCCTACGAGCAGTACTTC.

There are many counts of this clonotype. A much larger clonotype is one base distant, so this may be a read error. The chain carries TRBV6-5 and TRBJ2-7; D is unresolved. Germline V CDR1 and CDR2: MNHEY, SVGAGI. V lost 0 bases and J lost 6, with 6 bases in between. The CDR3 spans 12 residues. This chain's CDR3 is CASSYSTSEQYF. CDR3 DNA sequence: TGTGCCAGCAGTTACTCGACCTCCGAGCAGTACTTC.

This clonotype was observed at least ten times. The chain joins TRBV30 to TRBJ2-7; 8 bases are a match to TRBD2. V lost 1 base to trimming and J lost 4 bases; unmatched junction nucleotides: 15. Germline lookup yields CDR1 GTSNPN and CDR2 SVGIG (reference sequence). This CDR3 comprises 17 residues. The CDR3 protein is CAWSGREGLSSPYEQYF. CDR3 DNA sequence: TGTGCCTGGAGTGGCCGGGAGGGCTTATCTTCACCGTACGAGCAGTACTTC.

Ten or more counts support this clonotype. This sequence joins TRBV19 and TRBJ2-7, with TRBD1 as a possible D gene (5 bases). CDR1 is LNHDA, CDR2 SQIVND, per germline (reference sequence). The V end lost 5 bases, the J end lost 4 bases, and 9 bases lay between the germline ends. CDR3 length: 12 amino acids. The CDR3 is CASSVDSYEQYF. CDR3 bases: TGTGCCAGTAGTGTCGACAGTTACGAGCAGTACTTC.

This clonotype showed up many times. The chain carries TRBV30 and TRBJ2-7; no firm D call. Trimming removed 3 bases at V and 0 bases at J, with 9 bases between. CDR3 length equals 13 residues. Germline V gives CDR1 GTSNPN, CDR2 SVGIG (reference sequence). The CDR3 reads CAWSTDISYEQYF. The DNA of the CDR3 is TGTGCCTGGAGCACTGACATCTCCTACGAGCAGTACTTC.